Listed here are 2 T cell receptor beta chains from one sample, sequenced in a study of cytomegalovirus exposure and HLA in healthy donors. The PCR had 60 Vbeta and 13 Jbeta primers. Some clones are missing from TCRdb's copy, which holds only in-frame ones; the method was immunoSEQ multiplex PCR. Among about 170,000 clones, 60% to 80% were seen once, and the ten largest hold roughly 2.9%. Sequencing was carried out using PBMCs. These TCRs come from a man aged 35-49 years in good health and CMV-seronegative.

The chain uses TRBV27 and TRBJ1-1; D might be TRBD1 (5 bases). The ends were cut back, 3 bases at V and 2 bases at J, with 16 bases in the middle. CDR3 length equals 16 residues. Looked up from germline, CDR1 is MNHEY and CDR2 is SMNVEV (reference sequence). The chain's CDR3 is CASSFLRAGLNTEAFF. The CDR3 DNA is TGTGCCAGCAGTTTTCTTCGGGCAGGGCTAAACACTGAAGCTTTCTTT.

The chain couples TRBV28 to TRBJ1-6; tentatively, D is TRBD1 (5 bases). The CDR3 has 15 residues. Germline V lookup: CDR1 MDHEN, CDR2 SYDVKM. Trimming cost V 2 bases and J 9 bases, with 14 bases left between them. The CDR3 DNA follows: TGTGCCAGCAGTTTACCCCCAGGGTACGGTTCACCCCTCCACTTT. This sequence encodes CASSLPPGYGSPLHF.